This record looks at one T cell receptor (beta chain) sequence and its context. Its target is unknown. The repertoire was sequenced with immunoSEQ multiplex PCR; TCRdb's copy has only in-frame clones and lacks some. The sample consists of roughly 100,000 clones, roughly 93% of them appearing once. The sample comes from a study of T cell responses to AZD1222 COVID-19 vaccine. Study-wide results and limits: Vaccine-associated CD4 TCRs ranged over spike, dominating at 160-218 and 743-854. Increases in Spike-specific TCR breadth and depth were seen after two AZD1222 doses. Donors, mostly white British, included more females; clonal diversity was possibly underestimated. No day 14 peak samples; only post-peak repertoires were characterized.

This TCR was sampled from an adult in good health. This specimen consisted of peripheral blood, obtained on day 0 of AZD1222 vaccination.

As DNA, the CDR3 is TGCACCAGCAGCCAGAGATTGGACAACTGGAACACCATATATTTT. Residues: CTSSQRLDNWNTIYF. This rearrangement joins TRBV1 to TRBJ1-3; the DNA was not compared with TRBD1, the D call given in the table. TRBV1 is recorded as a pseudogene. This CDR3 has 15 residues.